A single sample gave rise to the 11 T cell receptor beta chains below, sequenced in a study of T cells in Graves' hyperthyroidism and ophthalmopathy (dated by TCRdb to the late 2010s). To prepare the library, multiplex PCR was applied. The instrument given in TCRdb is Illumina HiSeq 2000. The TCR beta CDR3 regions were amplified from RNA transcripts. A first-round RT-PCR of the TCR CDR3 used the HTBI primer set with the Qiagen OneStep RT-PCR kit. TCRdb reprocessing: public reads trimmed at Q25 with fastp, clones called with MiXCR, in-frame beta chains kept. Rows are unified per CDR3 protein, each entry keeping the most common DNA and genes. The sample data list 600,000 to 700,000 distinct CDR3 sequences, and about 15% of these were observed just once. The ten largest clones add up to around 4.1% of the sample. The sequencing sample was made of blood. These receptors all stem from a woman aged 40 to 50 with Graves' ophthalmopathy.

This clonotype was seen repeatedly, ten times or more. The V gene is TRBV6-5, the J gene TRBJ1-3, with D unclear. The V end was cut by 6 bases, the J end by 6 bases, with 9 bases between. CDR1 is MNHEY and CDR2 is SVGAGI in the germline V gene. The CDR3 is 12 residues long. This CDR3 reads CASSPFENTIYF. The CDR3 DNA reads TGTGCCAGCAGCCCCTTTGAAAACACCATATATTTT.

This clonotype appeared many times. V gene TRBV28 combines with J gene TRBJ1-2, with unresolved D. V lost 2 bases to trimming and J lost 4 bases, with 5 bases between them. This CDR3 spans 12 amino acids. Germline CDR1 MDHEN, CDR2 SYDVKM. This chain's CDR3 is CASSLGGYGYTF. The CDR3 nucleotides are TGTGCCAGCAGTTTAGGAGGCTATGGCTACACCTTC.

This clonotype has ten or more counts. The genes are TRBV5-1 and TRBJ1-2; 8 bases agree with TRBD1. V gave up 3 bases and J gave up 6 bases; unmatched junction bases: 10. The CDR3 totals 15 residues. Germline assignment: CDR1 SGHRS and CDR2 YFSETQ. CDR3 amino acids: CASSYLGTGDNGYTF. The CDR3 region has the DNA TGCGCCAGCAGCTACCTGGGGACAGGAGATAATGGCTACACCTTC.

At least ten counts were recorded for this clonotype. The CDR3 sequence is CASTPSGWETQYF. In DNA form, the CDR3 reads TGTGCCAGCACGCCTAGCGGGTGGGAGACCCAGTACTTC. The chain uses TRBV12-3 or TRBV12-4 and TRBJ2-5, with 8 bases identical to TRBD2. The CDR3 has 13 residues. The V segment lost 7 bases and the J segment 5 bases; nucleotides outside the gene matches: 6.

The chain recombines TRBV6-2 or TRBV6-3 with TRBJ2-7, with 9 nucleotides matching TRBD1. This CDR3 is built from 15 residues. The germline V gene has CDR1 MNHEY and CDR2 SVGEGT. The V segment lost 5 bases and the J segment 2 bases; nucleotides outside the gene matches: 7. CDR3 region: CASSIPGTGTYEQYF. Here the CDR3 DNA reads TGTGCCAGCAGTATCCCCGGGACAGGGACCTACGAGCAGTACTTC.

This clonotype was observed a handful of times. The V gene is TRBV5-1, the J gene TRBJ2-5; D remains ambiguous. Germline values: CDR1 SGHRS, CDR2 YFSETQ. V lost 1 base to trimming and J lost 5 bases, with 9 bases between them. CDR3 length equals 13 residues. This CDR3 reads CASSLLLSETQYF. Here the CDR3 DNA reads TGCGCCAGCAGCTTGCTACTCTCGGAGACCCAGTACTTC.

The chain recombines TRBV11-2 with TRBJ1-2; D is perhaps TRBD1 (5 bases). Germline V CDR1 and CDR2: SGHAT, FQNNGV. The CDR3 consists of 16 residues. V was shortened by 6 bases and J by 3 bases, with 20 bases between the two germline ends. Here the CDR3 DNA reads TGTGCCAGCAGGCAAATGCATGGCTGGGGGTACTATGGCTACACCTTC. Translation gives CASRQMHGWGYYGYTF.

This clonotype was observed many times. The chain uses TRBV2 and TRBJ2-7, with D tentatively TRBD1 or TRBD2 (6 bases each). The CDR3 is made up of 14 amino acids. V was cut by 6 bases and J by 3 bases, with 15 bases left in between. Germline CDR1 SNHLY, CDR2 FYNNEI. CDR3 coding DNA: TGTGCCAGCAGCGAAACCGGGGGCATCTACGAGCAGTACTTC. The encoded protein is CASSETGGIYEQYF.

This clonotype came up many times. This CDR3 is CASRSGTGFSGANVLTF. CDR3 DNA: TGCGCCAGCAGATCCGGGACAGGATTCTCTGGGGCCAACGTCCTGACTTTC. V gene TRBV5-1 combines with J gene TRBJ2-6; 8 bases fit TRBD1. V was pared by 5 bases and J by 0 bases, with 7 bases of the junction left unmatched. This CDR3 is 17 amino acids long. The germline CDR1 and CDR2 sequences are SGHRS and YFSETQ.

This clonotype was counted ten times or more. The V call is TRBV7-2, the J call TRBJ2-7; no firm D call. There are 11 residues in the CDR3. The germline V and J ends were trimmed by 9 bases and 5 bases, with 11 bases remaining between them. Germline CDR1 SGHTA, CDR2 FQGNSA. CDR3 loop: CASSTWDEQYF. The CDR3 nucleotides are TGTGCCAGTAGTACGTGGGACGAGCAGTACTTC.

This clonotype was seen repeatedly, ten times or more. The J gene is TRBJ2-3, the V gene TRBV12-5; the D is unclear. Germline loops: CDR1 LGHNT, CDR2 FRNRAP. This CDR3 contains 13 residues. Between the trimmed V and J ends, which lost 9 bases and 1 base, there was a span of 11 bases. The CDR3 sequence is CASDRPGTDTQYF. DNA of the CDR3: TGTGCTAGCGACCGACCGGGCACAGATACGCAGTATTTT.